Each of the 24 T cell receptor beta chains below was sequenced from the same sample in a study of shared clonotypes between healthy human individuals. Repertoires were generated with immunoSEQ multiplex PCR, while TCRdb's copy carries only in-frame clones and drops some. This sample has approximately 2,300,000 clones, with approximately 90% found just once. Sequences were obtained from naive CD4+ T cells from PBMCs. The sample's subset: CD45RA+ positively selected. The origin of the receptors is a young man in good health. Some clones in this sample may be carry-over from other donors' samples.

The chain combines TRBV4-2 with TRBJ2-7, with TRBD2 matching 9 bases. Germline values: CDR1 LGHNA, CDR2 YNFKEQ. The ends lost 6 bases at V and 1 base at J; junction bases unmatched: 7. The CDR3 covers 15 residues. The CDR3 nucleotides read TGTGCCAGCAGGCCTAGCGGGGAGACATCCTACGAGCAGTACTTC. This codes for CASRPSGETSYEQYF.

The CDR3 reads CATSGEDNLNYGYTF. The DNA of the CDR3 is TGTGCCACCTCGGGGGAGGACAATCTAAACTATGGCTACACCTTC. This rearrangement joins TRBV28 to TRBJ1-2, with D perhaps TRBD1 (5 bases). CDR3 size: 15 residues. V lost 10 bases, J lost 2 bases, and 20 bases lay in between. Per the germline V gene, CDR1 is MDHEN and CDR2 is SYDVKM.

The chain recombines TRBV4-2 with TRBJ2-3; D is perhaps TRBD1 or TRBD2 (7 bases each). Germline CDR1 LGHNA, CDR2 YNFKEQ. Between the trimmed V and J ends, which lost 1 base and 6 bases, there was a span of 17 bases. The length of the CDR3 is 16 residues. The CDR3 is CASSQGSAQGGDTQYF. In nucleotides, the CDR3 is TGTGCCAGCAGCCAAGGCAGCGCCCAGGGGGGGGATACGCAGTATTTT.

This sequence joins TRBV28 and TRBJ2-7; a weak D match, TRBD2 (6 bases). Germline CDR1 and CDR2: MDHEN and SYDVKM. The CDR3 spans 14 residues. V was cut by 10 bases and J by 3 bases, with 19 bases left in between. CDR3 loop: CATLPPGLIYEQYF. The CDR3, as DNA: TGTGCCACCCTACCCCCGGGACTTATCTACGAGCAGTACTTC.

V gene TRBV19 combines with J gene TRBJ2-3; D gene uncertain. Trimming removed 4 bases from V and 2 bases from J, with 13 bases in between. This CDR3 is built from 15 residues. Germline CDR1 reads LNHDA; CDR2 reads SQIVND (reference sequence). In DNA form, the CDR3 reads TGTGCCAGTAGTACGATCCCCCAACCCACAGATACGCAGTATTTT. It translates to CASSTIPQPTDTQYF. Combining the CDR3 with reference TRBV19 and TRBJ2-3 gives the whole variable domain DGGITQSPKYLFRKEGQNVTLSCEQNLNHDAMYWYRQDPGQGLRLIYYSQIVNDFQKGDIAEGYSVSREKKESFPLTVTSAQKNPTAFYLCASSTIPQPTDTQYFGPGTRLTVL.

With regard to this clone: This CDR3 is also generated by other DNA sequences in the sample. The chain links TRBV28 to TRBJ1-3; 8 bases map to TRBD1. This CDR3 spans 15 amino acids. The V and J ends lost 5 bases and 4 bases, in that order; junction bases with no gene match: 7. Germline values: CDR1 MDHEN, CDR2 SYDVKM. The CDR3 sequence is CASSLRTGTGNTIYF. Here the CDR3 DNA reads TGTGCCAGCAGTCTACGGACAGGGACGGGAAACACCATATATTTT.

This clone was detected only a few times. The chain couples TRBV7-6 to TRBJ1-2; TRBD1 matches at 8 bases. The germline V gene has CDR1 SGHVS and CDR2 FNYEAQ. CDR3 length: 15 residues. Trimming removed 1 base from V and 4 bases from J; junction bases left unmatched: 5. The CDR3 region has the DNA TGTGCCAGCAGCTTAGAAGGGACAGGCCCCTATGGCTACACCTTC. This sequence encodes CASSLEGTGPYGYTF.

This chain connects TRBV29-1 to TRBJ2-1; 9 nucleotides agree with TRBD2. The CDR3 has 14 residues. Germline CDR1 is SQVTM and CDR2 is ANQGSEA. V was clipped by 8 bases and J by 0 bases; unmatched bases: 5. CDR3 in amino acids: CSTSSGTSYNEQFF. The CDR3 region has the DNA TGCAGCACCTCTAGCGGGACCTCCTACAATGAGCAGTTCTTC.

This clone was found once. The junction does not match germline at one end; this may be a read error. The rearrangement uses TRBV6-5 and TRBJ1-2; D gene uncertain. Germline V gene sequence: CDR1 MNHEY, CDR2 SVGAGI. The CDR3 totals 14 residues. This chain's CDR3 is CAISESKRSYGYTF. The CDR3 DNA sequence: TGTGCCATCAGTGAGTCGAAACGGAGTTATGGCTACACCTTC.

V gene TRBV10-3 combines with J gene TRBJ2-2; 7 bases are a match to TRBD1. The CDR3 contains 15 residues. The junction had 4 bases not matched to a gene; V was cut back by 6 bases and J by 0 bases. The germline V gene encodes CDR1 ENHRY and CDR2 SYGVKD. Here the CDR3 reads CAIRTGTANTGELFF. The CDR3 region has the DNA TGTGCCATCAGAACCGGGACAGCGAACACCGGGGAGCTGTTTTTT.

CDR3 sequence: CASSQNLLNEQFF. As DNA, the CDR3 is TGCGCCAGCAGCCAAAACCTCCTCAATGAGCAGTTCTTC. This chain links TRBV4-1 with TRBJ2-1; D is ambiguous. The CDR3 extends over 13 amino acids. Germline CDR1 is MGHRA and CDR2 is YSYEKL. With 2 bases removed from V and 6 bases from J, the gap between germline ends came to 8 bases.

This chain links TRBV7-9 with TRBJ1-1; 7 bases are a match to TRBD1. Trimming removed 2 bases from V and 2 bases from J; junction bases left unmatched: 14. The V gene's germline CDR1 is SEHNR and CDR2 FQNEAQ (reference sequence). The CDR3 runs 18 residues. This CDR3 reads CASSLSQLTGKFNTEAFF. The CDR3, as DNA: TGTGCCAGCAGCTTATCCCAATTGACAGGGAAGTTTAACACTGAAGCTTTCTTT.

This sequence joins TRBV28 and TRBJ2-5; D possibly uses TRBD1 or TRBD2 (5 bases each). There are 13 residues in the CDR3. Germline CDR1 MDHEN, CDR2 SYDVKM. The CDR3 DNA sequence: TGTGCTACACGGGGCCCAGGGCCAGAGACCCAGTACTTC. Translation: CATRGPGPETQYF.

This chain's CDR3 is CASSKGGRENTGELFF. The CDR3 coding sequence is TGTGCCAGCAGCAAAGGGGGGCGGGAAAACACCGGGGAGCTGTTTTTT. The chain carries TRBV21-1 and TRBJ2-2. TRBV21-1 is classified as a pseudogene. The CDR3 covers 16 residues.

V gene TRBV5-6 combines with J gene TRBJ2-7; D call uncertain. Germline V gene lookup returns CDR1 SGHDT and CDR2 YYEEEE. V was trimmed by 1 base and J by 2 bases, leaving 19 bases between them. This CDR3 comprises 17 residues. CDR3 nucleotides: TGTGCCAGCAGCTTGTTTCGGAGTTCGATTATTCCCTACGAGCAGTACTTC. Translation: CASSLFRSSIIPYEQYF. The full variable domain, its missing parts supplied by reference TRBV5-6 and TRBJ2-7, is DAGVTQSPTHLIKTRGQQVTLRCSPKSGHDTVSWYQQALGQGPQFIFQYYEEEERQRGNFPDRFSGHQFPNYSSELNVNALLLGDSALYLCASSLFRSSIIPYEQYFGPGTRLTVT.

This sequence joins TRBV6-6 and TRBJ2-7; 8 bases line up with TRBD2. CDR3 length: 16 amino acids. Trimming cost V 2 bases and J 7 bases; bases outside gene matches: 13. Germline CDR1 reads MNHNY; CDR2 reads SVGAGI (reference sequence). The CDR3 region is CASSYLPSGPQVEQYF. The CDR3 region has the DNA TGTGCCAGCAGTTACCTTCCTAGCGGGCCTCAGGTGGAGCAGTACTTC.

V is TRBV19 and J is TRBJ2-7; D uncertain. In germline, CDR1 is LNHDA, CDR2 SQIVND (reference sequence). CDR3 length: 12 residues. V was trimmed by 6 bases and J by 5 bases, leaving 11 bases between them. For the CDR3, the DNA is TGTGCCAGTAGCCCGGCCACCGACGAGCAGTACTTC. Translated, it gives CASSPATDEQYF.

The V gene is TRBV4-1, the J gene TRBJ1-4; D gene unclear. This CDR3 is 15 amino acids long. In germline, CDR1 is MGHRA, CDR2 YSYEKL. V was shortened by 3 bases and J by 8 bases, with 16 bases between the two germline ends. This CDR3 reads CASSQDSGGGEKLFF. As DNA, the CDR3 is TGCGCCAGCAGCCAGGATTCCGGAGGAGGGGAAAAACTGTTTTTT.

The chain is built from TRBV5-4 and TRBJ2-7; 13 nucleotides line up with TRBD2. Trimming at V came to 2 bases and at J to 0 bases, leaving 5 bases not matched to a gene. The CDR3 is 17 amino acids. From germline, CDR1 is SGHNT and CDR2 YYREEE (reference sequence). Here the CDR3 reads CASSFGGTSGVSYEQYF. Here the CDR3 DNA reads TGTGCCAGCAGCTTCGGGGGGACTAGCGGGGTCTCCTACGAGCAGTACTTC.

V gene TRBV11-2 combines with J gene TRBJ2-3, with D uncertain. This CDR3 is 13 amino acids long. Trimming stripped 0 bases from V and 6 bases from J, with 7 bases between. Germline lookup yields CDR1 SGHAT and CDR2 FQNNGV. The CDR3 DNA is TGTGCCAGCAGCTTAGACCTTTTGGATACGCAGTATTTT. Encoded protein: CASSLDLLDTQYF.

This clone was seen just once. This chain joins TRBV6-6 and TRBJ1-1; no clear D. V was trimmed by 8 bases and J by 1 base, leaving 17 bases between them. The germline V gene has CDR1 MNHNY and CDR2 SVGAGI (reference sequence). The CDR3 runs 15 residues. Written as DNA, the CDR3 is TGTGCCAGCTCCCGCTTAGAGGCCTGGAACACTGAAGCTTTCTTT. Translated, it gives CASSRLEAWNTEAFF.

The chain employs TRBV2 and TRBJ1-3; TRBD1 aligns across 7 bases. V gave up 10 bases and J gave up 0 bases; unmatched junction bases: 6. Germline CDR1 reads SNHLY; CDR2 reads FYNNEI. The CDR3 length is 14 residues. The CDR3 region has the DNA TGTGCCACCCGACGGGACAGCTCTGGAAACACCATATATTTT. Translated: CATRRDSSGNTIYF. The variable domain in full, completed from reference TRBV2 and TRBJ1-3, reads EPEVTQTPSHQVTQMGQEVILRCVPISNHLYFYWYRQILGQKVEFLVSFYNNEISEKSEIFDDQFSVERPDGSNFTLKIRSTKLEDSAMYFCATRRDSSGNTIYFGEGSWLTVV.

A note on this clone: A read error may produce the germline difference seen at one junction end. V gene TRBV28 combines with J gene TRBJ2-1, with 8 bases that match TRBD2. The V gene's germline CDR1 is MDHEN and CDR2 SYDVKM. CDR3 length equals 15 residues. The CDR3 bases are TGTGCCAGCAGGGGAGCGGGAGCCTCCGACAATGAGCAGTTCTTC. It translates to CASRGAGASDNEQFF.

The chain recombines TRBV28 with TRBJ2-7, with D perhaps matching TRBD2 (7 bases). The CDR3 spans 15 residues. Germline-derived CDR1 and CDR2 are MDHEN and SYDVKM. V dropped 6 bases and J dropped 1 base, with 16 bases sitting between them. Here the CDR3 reads CASSSLQGGSYEQYF. Here the CDR3 DNA reads TGTGCCAGCAGCTCTTTACAGGGAGGGTCCTACGAGCAGTACTTC. Full variable domain (remainder filled in from reference TRBV28 and TRBJ2-7): DVKVTQSSRYLVKRTGEKVFLECVQDMDHENMFWYRQDPGLGLRLIYFSYDVKMKEKGDIPEGYSVSREKKERFSLILESASTNQTSMYLCASSSLQGGSYEQYFGPGTRLTVT.